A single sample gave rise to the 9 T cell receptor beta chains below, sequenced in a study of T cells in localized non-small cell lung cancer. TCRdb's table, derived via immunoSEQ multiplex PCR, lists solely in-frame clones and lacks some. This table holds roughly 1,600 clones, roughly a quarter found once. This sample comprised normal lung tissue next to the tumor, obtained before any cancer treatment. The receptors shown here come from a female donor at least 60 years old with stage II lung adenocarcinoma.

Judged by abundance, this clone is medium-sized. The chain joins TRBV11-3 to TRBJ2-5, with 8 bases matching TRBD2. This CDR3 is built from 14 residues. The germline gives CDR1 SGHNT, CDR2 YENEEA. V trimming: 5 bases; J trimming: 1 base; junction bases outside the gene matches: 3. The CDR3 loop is CASSPTSGQETQYF. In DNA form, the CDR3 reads TGTGCCAGCAGCCCTACTAGCGGCCAAGAGACCCAGTACTTC.

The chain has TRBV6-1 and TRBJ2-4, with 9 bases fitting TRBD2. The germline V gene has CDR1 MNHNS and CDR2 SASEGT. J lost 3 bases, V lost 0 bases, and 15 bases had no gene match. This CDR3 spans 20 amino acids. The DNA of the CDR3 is TGTGCCAGCAGTGAAGCTGATGGGGCGGGAGGGCCCTCGAACAAAAACATTCAGTACTTC. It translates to CASSEADGAGGPSNKNIQYF.

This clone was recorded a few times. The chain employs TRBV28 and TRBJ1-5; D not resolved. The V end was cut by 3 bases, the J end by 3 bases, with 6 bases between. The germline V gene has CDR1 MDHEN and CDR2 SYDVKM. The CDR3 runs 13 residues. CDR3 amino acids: CASSLTDNQPQHF. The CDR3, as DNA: TGTGCCAGCAGTTTGACGGACAATCAGCCCCAGCATTTT.

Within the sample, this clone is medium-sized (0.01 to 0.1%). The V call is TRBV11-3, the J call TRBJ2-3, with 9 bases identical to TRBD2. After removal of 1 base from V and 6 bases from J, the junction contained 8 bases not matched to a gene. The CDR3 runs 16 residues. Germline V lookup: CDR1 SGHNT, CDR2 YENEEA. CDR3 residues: CASSLVIGGRADTQYF. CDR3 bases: TGTGCCAGCAGCTTAGTCATAGGCGGGAGGGCTGATACGCAGTATTTT.

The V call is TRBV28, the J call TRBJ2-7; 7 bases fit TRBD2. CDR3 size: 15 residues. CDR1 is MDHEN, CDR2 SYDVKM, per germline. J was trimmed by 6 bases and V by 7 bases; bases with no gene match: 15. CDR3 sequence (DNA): TGTGCCAGCATAAATTCGGGGGGTGGGCAGGGCGAGCAGTACTTC. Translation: CASINSGGGQGEQYF.

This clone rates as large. In DNA form, the CDR3 reads TGTGCCAGCAGTTTTATGGGACAGGGGGCTCGAGAGACCCAGTACTTC. Translated, it gives CASSFMGQGARETQYF. The V and J genes are TRBV28 and TRBJ2-5, with TRBD1 matching over 12 bases. After removal of 3 bases from V and 4 bases from J, the junction contained 6 bases not matched to a gene. Germline CDR1 reads MDHEN; CDR2 reads SYDVKM. The CDR3 is 16 residues long.

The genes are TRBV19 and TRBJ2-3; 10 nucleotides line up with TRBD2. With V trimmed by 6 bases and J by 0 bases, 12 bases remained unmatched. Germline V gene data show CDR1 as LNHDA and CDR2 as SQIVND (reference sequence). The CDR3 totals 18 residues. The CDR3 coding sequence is TGTGCCAGTAGATTACAAGCGGGAGGGCCCACTAGCACAGATACGCAGTATTTT. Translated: CASRLQAGGPTSTDTQYF.

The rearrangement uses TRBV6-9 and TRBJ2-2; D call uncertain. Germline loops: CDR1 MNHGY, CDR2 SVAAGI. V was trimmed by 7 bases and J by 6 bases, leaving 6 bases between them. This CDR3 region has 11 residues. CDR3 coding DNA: TGTGCCAGCAAAGTGGCCGGGGAGCTGTTTTTT. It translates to CASKVAGELFF.

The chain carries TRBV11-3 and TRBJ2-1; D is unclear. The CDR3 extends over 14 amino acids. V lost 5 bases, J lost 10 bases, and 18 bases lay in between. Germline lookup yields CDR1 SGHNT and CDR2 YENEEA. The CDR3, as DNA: TGTGCCAGCAGCGCCAATCGGGCTAACGGCGAGCAGTTCTTC. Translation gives CASSANRANGEQFF. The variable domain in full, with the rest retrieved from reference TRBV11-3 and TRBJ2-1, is EAGVVQSPRYKIIEKKQPVAFWCNPISGHNTLYWYLQNLGQGPELLIRYENEEAVDDSQLPKDRFSAERLKGVDSTLKIQPAELGDSAVYLCASSANRANGEQFFGPGTRLTVL.